Listed below are T cell receptor beta chains from one sample, sequenced in a study of metastatic and nonmetastatic thyroid tumors. TCRdb re-analyzed the PCR reads through MiXCR. Here the sample spans approximately 13,000 clones, approximately 30% being singletons. The sequencing sample was made of tumor tissue. All receptors derive from a male donor with papillary thyroid cancer or a benign thyroid nodule (not recorded which). Some clones in this sample may be carry-over from other donors' samples. CDR3s include the opening cysteine and the closing phenylalanine or tryptophan. Fields, in order: CDR3 DNA, CDR3 protein, V gene, D gene, J gene, clone size. A D gene is named only where the DNA matches it firmly. The listing skips clone size in some rows; elsewhere it reads once, few, many or a size class.

CDR3 DNA: TGTGCCAGCAGCGCCCGACAGAGCAATCAGCCCCAGCATTTT
CDR3 protein: CASSARQSNQPQHF
V gene: TRBV9
D gene: NA
J gene: TRBJ1-5
clone size: NA

CDR3 DNA: TGTGCCAGCAGCGTAGTTGCGGGAGGGGCAGATACGCAGTATTTT
CDR3 protein: CASSVVAGGADTQYF
V gene: TRBV9
D gene: TRBD2
J gene: TRBJ2-3
clone size: many

CDR3 DNA: TGTGCCAGCAGTGAGGGGCAGAGCAATCAGCCCCAGCATTTT
CDR3 protein: CASSEGQSNQPQHF
V gene: TRBV2
D gene: NA
J gene: TRBJ1-5
clone size: few

CDR3 DNA: TGTGCCAGTAGTATATCCAGGGCAGAGACCCAGTACTTC
CDR3 protein: CASSISRAETQYF
V gene: TRBV19
D gene: NA
J gene: TRBJ2-5
clone size: few

CDR3 DNA: TGTGCCAGCAGCTTAGCGATTCGGGGTTACGAGCAGTACTTC
CDR3 protein: CASSLAIRGYEQYF
V gene: TRBV7-2
D gene: NA
J gene: TRBJ2-7
clone size: NA

CDR3 DNA: TGTGCCTGGAGCCGGGCGGGAGCGATGGGGGGTGAGCAGTTCTTC
CDR3 protein: CAWSRAGAMGGEQFF
V gene: TRBV30
D gene: TRBD2
J gene: TRBJ2-1
clone size: NA

CDR3 DNA: TGTGCCAGCACTCTCCTTAGCGGGAGGGCTCGAAATGAGCAGTTCTTC
CDR3 protein: CASTLLSGRARNEQFF
V gene: TRBV28
D gene: TRBD2
J gene: TRBJ2-1
clone size: few

CDR3 DNA: TGCAGTGCTAGAGATAGGGTGGGTAACTACGAGCAGTACTTC
CDR3 protein: CSARDRVGNYEQYF
V gene: TRBV20-1
D gene: NA
J gene: TRBJ2-7
clone size: few

CDR3 DNA: TGTGCCAGCAGCGTAGGAGGTGGACTAGCGGGCTACAATGAGCAGTTCTTC
CDR3 protein: CASSVGGGLAGYNEQFF
V gene: TRBV9
D gene: TRBD2
J gene: TRBJ2-1
clone size: medium-sized

CDR3 DNA: TGTGCCAGCAGCCAGCCTAGCCGGGAGACCCAGTACTTC
CDR3 protein: CASSQPSRETQYF
V gene: TRBV14
D gene: NA
J gene: TRBJ2-5
clone size: once

CDR3 DNA: TGTGCCAGTATTTCGGGGGACCGGGCTATGAACACTGAAGCTTTCTTT
CDR3 protein: CASISGDRAMNTEAFF
V gene: TRBV19
D gene: NA
J gene: TRBJ1-1
clone size: NA

CDR3 DNA: TGCAGTGCTGAGCGACCCGGGCGGACTAATGAAAAACTGTTTTTT
CDR3 protein: CSAERPGRTNEKLFF
V gene: TRBV20-1
D gene: NA
J gene: TRBJ1-4
clone size: NA

CDR3 DNA: TGTGCCAGCAGTGACGGGGGGGAATATCAGCCCCAGCATTTT
CDR3 protein: CASSDGGEYQPQHF
V gene: TRBV2
D gene: NA
J gene: TRBJ1-5
clone size: few

CDR3 DNA: TGTGCCAGCAGTTTGGATTACAATGAGCAGTTCTTC
CDR3 protein: CASSLDYNEQFF
V gene: TRBV12-3/TRBV12-4
D gene: NA
J gene: TRBJ2-1
clone size: NA

CDR3 DNA: TGTGCCAGCAGTAGCCGGGTTGGGACCTACGAGCAGTACTTC
CDR3 protein: CASSSRVGTYEQYF
V gene: TRBV6-2/TRBV6-3
D gene: NA
J gene: TRBJ2-7
clone size: NA

CDR3 DNA: TGCAGTGCTGCCGGGACAGGAGTAAGAAACACCCGGGAGCTGTTTTTT
CDR3 protein: CSAAGTGVRNTRELFF
V gene: TRBV20-1
D gene: TRBD1
J gene: TRBJ2-2
clone size: NA

CDR3 DNA: TGTGCCAGCAGTGACCTAGCTGGTCGCGGAGATACGCAGTATTTT
CDR3 protein: CASSDLAGRGDTQYF
V gene: TRBV6-4
D gene: NA
J gene: TRBJ2-3
clone size: few

CDR3 DNA: TGCAGTGCTGGAGGGGTGAGGGACACTGAAGCTTTCTTT
CDR3 protein: CSAGGVRDTEAFF
V gene: TRBV20-1
D gene: NA
J gene: TRBJ1-1
clone size: medium-sized

CDR3 DNA: TGTGCCAGTAGCGGACAGGGGGCAAGCACCGGGGAGCTGTTTTTT
CDR3 protein: CASSGQGASTGELFF
V gene: TRBV19
D gene: TRBD1
J gene: TRBJ2-2
clone size: NA

CDR3 DNA: TGCGCCAGCAGTTACTACGACCCGAACACTGAAGCTTTCTTT
CDR3 protein: CASSYYDPNTEAFF
V gene: TRBV5-1
D gene: NA
J gene: TRBJ1-1
clone size: few

CDR3 DNA: TGTGCCAGCAGTCCGGGACAGACCTCCTACAATGAGCAGTTCTTC
CDR3 protein: CASSPGQTSYNEQFF
V gene: TRBV6-1
D gene: TRBD1
J gene: TRBJ2-1
clone size: NA

CDR3 DNA: TGTGCCAGCAGCTTAAGCCGACTCTTCGGGGAGCTGTTTTTT
CDR3 protein: CASSLSRLFGELFF
V gene: TRBV7-8
D gene: NA
J gene: TRBJ2-2
clone size: NA

CDR3 DNA: TGCAGTGCTAGAGACCCCCAGGCGGCGGATCAGCCCCAGCATTTT
CDR3 protein: CSARDPQAADQPQHF
V gene: TRBV20-1
D gene: NA
J gene: TRBJ1-5
clone size: NA

CDR3 DNA: TGTGCCAGCAGTTACGGGCTAGCGGGAGGGCATGGCCAAGAGGCCCAGTACTTC
CDR3 protein: CASSYGLAGGHGQEAQYF
V gene: TRBV27
D gene: TRBD2
J gene: TRBJ2-5
clone size: few

CDR3 DNA: TGTGCCAGCAGCCAAACCACCCTGGCCAGGTCCTACGAGCAGTACTTC
CDR3 protein: CASSQTTLARSYEQYF
V gene: TRBV13
D gene: NA
J gene: TRBJ2-7
clone size: NA

CDR3 DNA: TGTGCCAGCAGTTTATCGACAGGACCGGGCACAGATACGCAGTATTTT
CDR3 protein: CASSLSTGPGTDTQYF
V gene: TRBV27
D gene: NA
J gene: TRBJ2-3
clone size: NA

CDR3 DNA: TGTGTCAGCCGTTCTAGCGGGAGGGCCGTCGAGCAGTACTTC
CDR3 protein: CVSRSSGRAVEQYF
V gene: TRBV6-2/TRBV6-3
D gene: TRBD2
J gene: TRBJ2-7
clone size: few

CDR3 DNA: TGTGCCAGCAGCTTGGCCTACACGGAGAACACTGAAGCTTTCTTT
CDR3 protein: CASSLAYTENTEAFF
V gene: TRBV5-4
D gene: NA
J gene: TRBJ1-1
clone size: medium-sized

CDR3 DNA: TGTGCCAGCAGCCGGGGACAGATCTACACTGAAGCTTTCTTT
CDR3 protein: CASSRGQIYTEAFF
V gene: TRBV11-3
D gene: TRBD1
J gene: TRBJ1-1
clone size: NA

CDR3 DNA: TGTGCCAGTAGTATCCACCGGGACAGGCACGATGGCTACACCTTC
CDR3 protein: CASSIHRDRHDGYTF
V gene: TRBV19
D gene: TRBD1
J gene: TRBJ1-2
clone size: few

CDR3 DNA: TGTGCCAGCAGCCAAGATGCGGGCACAGATACGCAGTATTTT
CDR3 protein: CASSQDAGTDTQYF
V gene: TRBV4-2
D gene: NA
J gene: TRBJ2-3
clone size: NA

CDR3 DNA: TGTGCCAGCAGTGAAGGGACAGGAATTGGTTTGGCGAACACTGAAGCTTTCTTT
CDR3 protein: CASSEGTGIGLANTEAFF
V gene: TRBV6-1
D gene: TRBD1
J gene: TRBJ1-1
clone size: few

CDR3 DNA: TGTGCCAGTTCCCCGTCCATGAGCTCTGGAAACACCATATATTTT
CDR3 protein: CASSPSMSSGNTIYF
V gene: TRBV19
D gene: NA
J gene: TRBJ1-3
clone size: few

CDR3 DNA: TGTGCCAGCACCCGATCGCTGGTTACTGAAGCTTTCTTT
CDR3 protein: CASTRSLVTEAFF
V gene: TRBV6-1
D gene: NA
J gene: TRBJ1-1
clone size: few

CDR3 DNA: TGTGCCAGCAGCTCCACGGACTTTTCCAATGAGCAGTTCTTC
CDR3 protein: CASSSTDFSNEQFF
V gene: TRBV7-7
D gene: NA
J gene: TRBJ2-1
clone size: once

CDR3 DNA: TGTGCCAGCAGCGAGGGGGGGGCACGTAAACTGTTTTTT
CDR3 protein: CASSEGGARKLFF
V gene: TRBV11-2
D gene: NA
J gene: TRBJ1-4
clone size: medium-sized

CDR3 DNA: TGTGCCAGCGGAATACAGGTAACAGATACGCAGTATTTT
CDR3 protein: CASGIQVTDTQYF
V gene: TRBV27
D gene: NA
J gene: TRBJ2-3
clone size: NA

CDR3 DNA: TGCAGTGCTACGAGGGTCGGTGCTACTAGCACAGATACGCAGTATTTT
CDR3 protein: CSATRVGATSTDTQYF
V gene: TRBV20-1
D gene: NA
J gene: TRBJ2-3
clone size: medium-sized

CDR3 DNA: TGCAGTGCTAGAGATGTACGAGACGGTAATTCACCCCTCCACTTT
CDR3 protein: CSARDVRDGNSPLHF
V gene: TRBV20-1
D gene: NA
J gene: TRBJ1-6
clone size: NA

CDR3 DNA: TGTGCCAGCAACCCCAGGGGGCGCCACGAGCAGTACTTC
CDR3 protein: CASNPRGRHEQYF
V gene: TRBV7-2
D gene: TRBD1
J gene: TRBJ2-7
clone size: few

CDR3 DNA: TGTGCCAGCAGCTTTGACGAGACCCAGTACTTC
CDR3 protein: CASSFDETQYF
V gene: TRBV5-5
D gene: NA
J gene: TRBJ2-5
clone size: NA

CDR3 DNA: TGTGCCAGCAGCTTAAGCGGGGGAGGACTTTACGAGCAGTACTTC
CDR3 protein: CASSLSGGGLYEQYF
V gene: TRBV7-6
D gene: TRBD2
J gene: TRBJ2-7
clone size: NA

CDR3 DNA: TGTGCCGCTGGGGGGGAGGGACCCACCACAGATACGCAGTATTTT
CDR3 protein: CAAGGEGPTTDTQYF
V gene: TRBV10-3
D gene: TRBD2
J gene: TRBJ2-3
clone size: NA

CDR3 DNA: TGCGCCAGCAGCTTTGCAGGGGGACCCAATCAGCCCCAGCATTTT
CDR3 protein: CASSFAGGPNQPQHF
V gene: TRBV5-1
D gene: TRBD1
J gene: TRBJ1-5
clone size: NA

CDR3 DNA: TGCGCCAGCAGCTTGGATATAGGACAGGGGGCCTATGGCTACACCTTC
CDR3 protein: CASSLDIGQGAYGYTF
V gene: TRBV5-1
D gene: TRBD1
J gene: TRBJ1-2
clone size: NA

CDR3 DNA: TGTGCCAGCAGCTTAGGGGTATCCCTAGCGGGCGGCACAGATGCGCAGTATTTT
CDR3 protein: CASSLGVSLAGGTDAQYF
V gene: TRBV11-1
D gene: TRBD2
J gene: TRBJ2-3
clone size: NA

CDR3 DNA: TGTGCCAGTAGCCCCAGTGGCAGGGTTTTGTCAGATACGCAGTATTTT
CDR3 protein: CASSPSGRVLSDTQYF
V gene: TRBV11-2
D gene: NA
J gene: TRBJ2-3
clone size: NA

CDR3 DNA: TGTGCCAGCACAAGGGACAGGGTTCTCTACGAGCAGTACTTC
CDR3 protein: CASTRDRVLYEQYF
V gene: TRBV28
D gene: TRBD1
J gene: TRBJ2-7
clone size: few

CDR3 DNA: TGTGCCTGGGGGGAGGGTGGTCGGCCCCAGCATTTT
CDR3 protein: CAWGEGGRPQHF
V gene: TRBV30
D gene: NA
J gene: TRBJ1-5
clone size: NA

CDR3 DNA: TGTGCCAGCAGTGAAGTCTTTGGACTAGCGGAATCCTACAATGAGCAGTTCTTC
CDR3 protein: CASSEVFGLAESYNEQFF
V gene: TRBV2
D gene: TRBD2
J gene: TRBJ2-1
clone size: NA

CDR3 DNA: TGTGCCTGGAGTTACGGGACAGTACCCTACGAGCAGTACTTC
CDR3 protein: CAWSYGTVPYEQYF
V gene: TRBV30
D gene: TRBD1
J gene: TRBJ2-7
clone size: medium-sized